These T cell receptor beta chains were read from a single sample in a study of spatial heterogeneity in lung cancer. TCRdb analysed the 5' RACE reads with MiXCR anew, one entry per CDR3 protein. The sample shows about 38,000 distinct CDR3 sequences, roughly 8% of them seen only once. Specimen: PBMCs, collected at surgery. The receptors originated from a male donor with early-stage non-small cell lung cancer. Each CDR3 is given without its conserved first and last residue. Clone size is shown for a subset of rows, as once, few, many or a class of expanded clone.

>TRBJ1-5|TRBV4-3|NA
ASSHQRDQPQH
>TRBJ1-1|TRBV24-1|many
ATSDAENTEAF
>TRBJ1-3|TRBV5-1|many
ASSLGPGRPNTIY
>TRBJ2-7|TRBV27|many
ASRAPGQGIYEQY
>TRBJ2-7|TRBV13|NA
ASSFYSGTSAYEQY
>TRBJ1-1|TRBV12-3/TRBV12-4|NA
ASSLGSELNTEAF
>TRBJ2-1|TRBV5-6|many
ASSLDGLVDEQF
>TRBJ1-6|TRBV4-1|many
ASSPRDRGLTPLH
>TRBJ2-6|TRBV21-1|NA
ASSNCTGTSGANVLT
>TRBJ2-5|TRBV11-3|many
ASSPTQETQY
>TRBJ2-7|TRBV6-5|many
ASSYVDLSYEQY
>TRBJ1-2|TRBV11-3|NA
ASTPHRNYGYT
>TRBJ2-3|TRBV20-1|many
SARGTSSFTDTQY
>TRBJ2-3|TRBV12-3/TRBV12-4|many
ASRSWTSGSFADTQY
>TRBJ2-6|TRBV9|many
ASSAQGLGANVLT